Listed here are 5 T cell receptor beta chains from one sample, sequenced in a study of PD-L1 blockade in urothelial cancer. Using immunoSEQ multiplex PCR, the repertoire was profiled, and TCRdb retains in-frame clones only, with some absent. The sample has some 23,000 clones, 82% seen once. Noted time point: peripheral blood 6 weeks after treatment start. This specimen was PBMCs, taken around atezolizumab (anti-PD-L1) treatment. These receptors came from a man in his sixties or seventies with urothelial cancer.

V gene TRBV5-1 combines with J gene TRBJ2-1, with a tentative D call TRBD1 (5 bases). CDR1 is SGHRS, CDR2 YFSETQ, per germline. The length of the CDR3 is 15 residues. The germline V and J ends were trimmed by 5 bases and 0 bases, with 12 bases remaining between them. CDR3 amino acids: CASSPDSSSYNEQFF. In nucleotides, the CDR3 is TGCGCCAGCAGTCCAGACAGTAGCTCCTACAATGAGCAGTTCTTC. Full variable domain (rest looked up from reference TRBV5-1 and TRBJ2-1): KAGVTQTPRYLIKTRGQQVTLSCSPISGHRSVSWYQQTPGQGLQFLFEYFSETQRNKGNFPGRFSGRQFSNSRSEMNVSTLELGDSALYLCASSPDSSSYNEQFFGPGTRLTVL.

The CDR3 nucleotides read TGTGCCAGCAGCTCCAGACTAGCGGGCACCGGGGAGCTGTTTTTT. It yields the protein CASSSRLAGTGELFF. The chain combines TRBV9 with TRBJ2-2; 10 bases line up with TRBD2. Germline lookup yields CDR1 SGDLS and CDR2 YYNGEE. V was pared by 4 bases and J by 4 bases, with 4 bases of the junction left unmatched. The CDR3 length is 15 residues.

V gene TRBV28 combines with J gene TRBJ1-2; TRBD1 is a possible D gene (5 bases). The CDR3 covers 13 residues. From germline, CDR1 is MDHEN and CDR2 SYDVKM. V lost 6 bases to trimming and J lost 4 bases, with 12 bases between them. The CDR3 is CASSSDSLYGYTF. The CDR3 nucleotides read TGTGCCAGCAGCTCCGACAGTCTCTATGGCTACACCTTC.

The rearrangement links TRBV7-6 to TRBJ2-1; D is possibly TRBD2 (6 bases). The germline gives CDR1 SGHVS, CDR2 FNYEAQ. Trimming pared 5 bases from V and 9 bases from J, leaving 17 bases between. This CDR3 comprises 14 residues. Here the CDR3 reads CASSPRREFGEQFF. The CDR3 coding sequence is TGTGCCAGCAGCCCCCGGAGGGAGTTCGGTGAGCAGTTCTTC.

This clone showed up just once. The chain is built from TRBV19 and TRBJ1-5; D possibly corresponds to TRBD1 (6 bases). Germline-derived CDR1 and CDR2 are LNHDA and SQIVND (reference sequence). The CDR3 length is 17 residues. Trimming stripped 6 bases from V and 1 base from J, with 19 bases between. CDR3 DNA sequence: TGTGCCAGTAGACAGAACCGGGACAACTGGAGCAATCAGCCCCAGCATTTT. This translates into CASRQNRDNWSNQPQHF.